These 21 T cell receptor beta chains were all obtained from the same sample, sequenced in a study of blood T cell repertoires in COVID-19. The table came from immunoSEQ multiplex PCR; TCRdb's copy has only in-frame clones and leaves some out. The sample contains some 300,000 clones, roughly 86% of which appear only once. Sequencing input: PBMCs or T cells enriched from blood (not recorded which). The receptors stem from a woman in her 30s who had recovered from COVID-19.

This chain links TRBV2 with TRBJ1-2; 8 nucleotides match TRBD1. J gave up 7 bases and V 4 bases, and 2 bases lay outside the gene matches. The CDR3 has 12 residues. In germline, CDR1 is SNHLY, CDR2 FYNNEI. The DNA of the CDR3 is TGTGCCAGCAGTGGGACAGGGAGTGGCTACACCTTC. It is translated as CASSGTGSGYTF.

V is TRBV6-5 and J is TRBJ1-6, with no clear D. V was trimmed by 4 bases and J by 0 bases, leaving 10 bases between them. This CDR3 has 16 amino acids. Per germline, CDR1 MNHEY and CDR2 SVGAGI. The CDR3 DNA reads as TGTGCCAGCAGTTCCTGGTCCAGCTCCTATAATTCACCCCTCCACTTT. This translates into CASSSWSSSYNSPLHF.

The chain uses TRBV24-1 and TRBJ2-7; 10 bases map to TRBD2. The CDR3 is 21 residues long. The V gene end was trimmed by 0 bases and the J gene end by 6 bases; junction bases not matched to a gene: 22. Germline values: CDR1 KGHDR, CDR2 SFDVKD. As DNA, the CDR3 is TGTGCCACCAGTGATTTGCAATTGAGGGCGAGGATACCGGGACTAGCGAGCGAGCAGTACTTC. This sequence encodes CATSDLQLRARIPGLASEQYF.

This clone was counted only a few times. This chain uses TRBV13 with TRBJ2-3; D gene ambiguous. CDR1 is PRHDT, CDR2 FYEKMQ, per germline (reference sequence). The CDR3 has 13 amino acids. The V gene lost 8 bases and the J gene lost 3 bases, with 12 bases spanning the gap. CDR3: CASGLSRTDTQYF. CDR3 sequence (DNA): TGTGCCAGCGGCCTATCTAGAACAGATACGCAGTATTTT.

This chain joins TRBV5-6 and TRBJ2-5, with TRBD1 identical over 7 bases. CDR3 length: 16 amino acids. J lost 8 bases, V lost 1 base, and 14 bases had no gene match. The germline CDR1 and CDR2 sequences are SGHDT and YYEEEE. The CDR3 nucleotides are TGTGCCAGCAGCTTGAGTCGTTCTTCCGGGACAGCTACCCAGTACTTC. It codes for CASSLSRSSGTATQYF. The complete variable domain, with remaining parts taken from reference TRBV5-6 and TRBJ2-5, reads DAGVTQSPTHLIKTRGQQVTLRCSPKSGHDTVSWYQQALGQGPQFIFQYYEEEERQRGNFPDRFSGHQFPNYSSELNVNALLLGDSALYLCASSLSRSSGTATQYFGPGTRLLVL.

This clone occurred once. The CDR3 region is CASNRGLQTNTGELFF. The CDR3 bases are TGTGCCAGTAACAGGGGACTGCAAACGAACACCGGGGAGCTGTTTTTT. V and J are TRBV19 and TRBJ2-2, with a weak D call TRBD1 (7 bases). This CDR3 contains 16 residues. Germline CDR1 LNHDA, CDR2 SQIVND (reference sequence). The ends were cut back, 7 bases at V and 0 bases at J, with 15 bases in the middle. The full variable domain, rest sourced from reference TRBV19 and TRBJ2-2, is DGGITQSPKYLFRKEGQNVTLSCEQNLNHDAMYWYRQDPGQGLRLIYYSQIVNDFQKGDIAEGYSVSREKKESFPLTVTSAQKNPTAFYLCASNRGLQTNTGELFFGEGSRLTVL.

This clone has only one observation. The chain links TRBV5-4 to TRBJ1-1; D unresolved. CDR3 length: 15 amino acids. In germline, CDR1 is SGHNT, CDR2 YYREEE (reference sequence). V was pared by 1 base and J by 3 bases, with 13 bases between. CDR3 nucleotide sequence: TGTGCCAGCAGCTTGCGTTACTCCGGGGACACTGAAGCTTTCTTT. Translation: CASSLRYSGDTEAFF. Together with reference TRBV5-4 and TRBJ1-1, the CDR3 gives the full variable domain: ETGVTQSPTHLIKTRGQQVTLRCSSQSGHNTVSWYQQALGQGPQFIFQYYREEENGRGNFPPRFSGLQFPNYSSELNVNALELDDSALYLCASSLRYSGDTEAFFGQGTRLTVV.

This rearrangement joins TRBV27 to TRBJ1-2, with 8 bases matching TRBD1. Trimming removed 7 bases from V and 8 bases from J; junction bases left unmatched: 15. Germline V gene lookup returns CDR1 MNHEY and CDR2 SMNVEV (reference sequence). The CDR3 extends over 15 amino acids. The CDR3 nucleotides are TGTGCCAGCACTAAAGGGGGGCAGGGGGCGGACGGCTACACCTTC. Its protein product is CASTKGGQGADGYTF.

The V call is TRBV6-6, the J call TRBJ2-7; D may be TRBD2 (7 bases). V lost 6 bases to trimming and J lost 4 bases, with 22 bases between them. Germline CDR1 is MNHNY and CDR2 is SVGAGI (reference sequence). The CDR3 totals 16 residues. CDR3 protein: CASRPGGAGPPYEQYF. CDR3 nucleotide sequence: TGTGCCAGCAGGCCTGGGGGGGCAGGGCCACCTTACGAGCAGTACTTC.

This chain uses TRBV9 with TRBJ2-3, with TRBD2 identical over 13 bases. The CDR3 length is 18 residues. Germline lookup yields CDR1 SGDLS and CDR2 YYNGEE. J lost 1 base, V lost 4 bases, and 9 bases had no gene match. The CDR3 DNA reads TGTGCCAGCAGCTACAATCTAGGACTAGCGGGAGGCACAGATACGCAGTATTTT. Translation gives CASSYNLGLAGGTDTQYF.

This chain uses TRBV5-6 with TRBJ1-5; 12 bases are shared with TRBD1. The CDR3 length is 18 residues. The germline CDR1 and CDR2 sequences are SGHDT and YYEEEE. Trimming took 4 bases from V and 0 from J; bases not matched to a gene: 8. CDR3 sequence (DNA): TGTGCCAGCAGCCGCCGGGACAGGGGGCTCTATAGCAATCAGCCCCAGCATTTT. It yields the protein CASSRRDRGLYSNQPQHF.

This rearrangement joins TRBV11-1 to TRBJ2-1; D is perhaps TRBD2 (5 bases). The germline V gene encodes CDR1 SGHAT and CDR2 FQDESV (reference sequence). CDR3 length: 17 residues. V lost 0 bases, J lost 0 bases, and 12 bases lay in between. In nucleotides, the CDR3 is TGTGCCAGCAGCTTAGCCCCCAGAGGGAGCTCCTACAATGAGCAGTTCTTC. Protein sequence: CASSLAPRGSSYNEQFF.

The chain joins TRBV9 to TRBJ1-3, with 8 bases identical to TRBD1. CDR1 is SGDLS and CDR2 is YYNGEE in the germline V gene. The CDR3 totals 17 residues. V lost 0 bases and J lost 3; bases outside the gene matches: 8. The CDR3 sequence: CASSVGARTGFGNTIYF. CDR3 bases: TGTGCCAGCAGCGTAGGGGCACGGACAGGGTTTGGAAACACCATATATTTT.

This clone was picked up a small number of times. This chain connects TRBV24-1 to TRBJ1-1, with 7 nucleotides matching TRBD1. Germline CDR1 reads KGHDR; CDR2 reads SFDVKD. This CDR3 contains 13 residues. Germline trimming cut 7 bases from V and 4 bases from J; bases unmatched to any gene: 5. CDR3 nucleotide sequence: TGTGCCACCAGAAAGACAGGGCTCACTGAAGCTTTCTTT. Its translation: CATRKTGLTEAFF.

V is TRBV5-1 and J is TRBJ1-3; 7 nucleotides line up with TRBD1. The CDR3 length is 15 residues. Germline V gene data show CDR1 as SGHRS and CDR2 as YFSETQ. The trim removed 4 bases at V and 2 bases at J, leaving 6 bases unmatched. The CDR3 reads CASSQGDRAGNTIYF. The DNA for the CDR3 is TGCGCCAGCAGCCAGGGAGACAGGGCTGGAAACACCATATATTTT.

This rearrangement joins TRBV10-3 to TRBJ1-2; 8 positions agree with TRBD1. The germline CDR1 and CDR2 sequences are ENHRY and SYGVKD. The ends lost 9 bases at V and 0 bases at J; junction bases unmatched: 9. CDR3 size: 15 residues. CDR3 DNA: TGTGCCATAGGGCAGGGGGCGAATCCTAACTATGGCTACACCTTC. Protein product: CAIGQGANPNYGYTF.

The J gene is TRBJ1-2, the V gene TRBV11-2; D is unclear. This CDR3 has 12 amino acids. With 3 bases removed from V and 3 bases from J, the gap between germline ends came to 5 bases. Looked up from germline, CDR1 is SGHAT and CDR2 is FQNNGV. The CDR3 region is CASSFGDYGYTF. The DNA of the CDR3 is TGTGCCAGCAGCTTCGGGGACTATGGCTACACCTTC.

This clone turned up a few times. This sequence joins TRBV4-3 and TRBJ2-7; perhaps TRBD2 as D (5 bases). CDR1 is LGHNA, CDR2 YSLEER, per germline. This CDR3 is 14 amino acids long. With 5 bases removed from V and 11 bases from J, the gap between germline ends came to 22 bases. In DNA form, the CDR3 reads TGCGCCAGCAGCAACTCAGTAACCTCTAGCTACAAGTACTTC. Its protein is CASSNSVTSSYKYF.

This clone was picked up one time. This chain connects TRBV7-2 to TRBJ2-5; D possibly corresponds to TRBD2 (6 bases). The V and J ends lost 2 bases and 7 bases respectively, with 11 bases between them. CDR1 is SGHTA and CDR2 is FQGNSA in the germline V gene. This CDR3 comprises 13 residues. The DNA for the CDR3 is TGTGCCAGCAGCTTAAGGGCGGGATGGACCCAGTACTTC. Protein sequence: CASSLRAGWTQYF.

The chain uses TRBV25-1 and TRBJ1-2, with a weak D call TRBD1 (5 bases). V lost 1 base and J lost 0, with 15 bases in between. Germline CDR1 and CDR2: MGHDK and SYGVNS. CDR3 length: 17 residues. The CDR3 nucleotides read TGTGCCAGCAGTGAATGGGGACTTACATCCCCTAACTATGGCTACACCTTC. Its protein product is CASSEWGLTSPNYGYTF.

J is TRBJ2-7 and V is TRBV30, with 12 bases fitting TRBD1. This CDR3 has 16 amino acids. Trimming took 2 bases from V and 4 from J; bases not matched to a gene: 9. Germline values: CDR1 GTSNPN, CDR2 SVGIG (reference sequence). The CDR3 here is CAWSLTGTGGSYEQYF. Here the CDR3 DNA reads TGTGCCTGGAGTCTAACCGGGACAGGGGGCAGTTACGAGCAGTACTTC.